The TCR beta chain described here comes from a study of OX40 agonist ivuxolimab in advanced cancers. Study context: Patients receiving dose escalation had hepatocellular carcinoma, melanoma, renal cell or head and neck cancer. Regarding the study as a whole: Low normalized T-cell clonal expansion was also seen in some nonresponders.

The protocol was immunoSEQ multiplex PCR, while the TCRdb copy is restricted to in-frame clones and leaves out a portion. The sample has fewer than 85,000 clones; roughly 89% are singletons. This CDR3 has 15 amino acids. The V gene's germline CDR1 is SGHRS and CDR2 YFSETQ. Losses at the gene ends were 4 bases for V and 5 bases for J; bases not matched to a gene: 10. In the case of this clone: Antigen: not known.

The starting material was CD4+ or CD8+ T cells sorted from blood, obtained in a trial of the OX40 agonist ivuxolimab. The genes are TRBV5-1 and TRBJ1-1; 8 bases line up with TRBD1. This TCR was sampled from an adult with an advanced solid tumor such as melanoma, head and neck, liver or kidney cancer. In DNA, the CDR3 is TGCGCCAGCAGCCGGCGACAGGGGAGAGTGACTGAAGCTTTCTTT. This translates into CASSRRQGRVTEAFF.